The 9 T cell receptor beta chains in this list originate from one sample, sequenced in a study of shared clonotypes between healthy human individuals. TCRdb's copy holds only in-frame clones and misses some; the assay was immunoSEQ multiplex PCR. This sample has some 1 million clones, with around four fifths found just once. The sample taken for sequencing was memory CD4+ T cells sorted from blood. Indicated subset: CD45RA-negative fraction. Source of these receptors: a man younger than 30 in good health.

The genes are TRBV7-3 and TRBJ2-1; 7 bases align to TRBD2. The junction had 13 bases not matched to a gene; V was cut back by 5 bases and J by 6 bases. Germline CDR1 reads SGHTA; CDR2 reads FQGTGA. CDR3 size: 16 residues. The CDR3 coding sequence is TGTGCCAGCAGCCTACAACAGCGGGGAGTTCTCAATGAGCAGTTCTTC. This sequence encodes CASSLQQRGVLNEQFF.

About this clone itself: The identical CDR3 is also encoded by other nucleotide sequences in the sample. V and J are TRBV5-1 and TRBJ2-7; 8 bases align to TRBD1. Trimming took 1 base from V and 0 from J; bases not matched to a gene: 3. Germline V CDR1 and CDR2: SGHRS, YFSETQ. CDR3 size: 15 residues. Here the CDR3 reads CASSLNTGGSYEQYF. The CDR3 DNA is TGCGCCAGCAGCTTGAACACAGGGGGCTCCTACGAGCAGTACTTC.

The gene calls are TRBV30 and TRBJ2-1; maybe TRBD1 (5 bases). V was trimmed by 5 bases and J by 6 bases, leaving 14 bases between them. The CDR3 length is 13 residues. CDR1 is GTSNPN and CDR2 is SVGIG in the germline V gene (reference sequence). The CDR3 nucleotides are TGTGCCTGGCAAGGGGCCAACTTCAATGAGCAGTTCTTC. Protein: CAWQGANFNEQFF.

This clone was recorded at least ten times. The chain recombines TRBV29-1 with TRBJ2-7, with D maybe TRBD2 (6 bases). Germline V CDR1 and CDR2: SQVTM, ANQGSEA. Between the trimmed V and J ends, which lost 1 base and 6 bases, there was a span of 10 bases. This CDR3 contains 12 residues. Written as DNA, the CDR3 is TGCAGCGTTGAAGGGCAGGGAGGCGAGCAGTACTTC. This encodes CSVEGQGGEQYF.

This chain links TRBV27 with TRBJ2-1, with 9 bases fitting TRBD2. The V gene end was trimmed by 3 bases and the J gene end by 3 bases; junction bases not matched to a gene: 6. This CDR3 has 16 residues. In germline, CDR1 is MNHEY, CDR2 SMNVEV (reference sequence). The CDR3 here is CASSFPGGRGYNEQFF. CDR3 nucleotides: TGTGCCAGCAGTTTCCCAGGCGGGAGGGGCTACAATGAGCAGTTCTTC.

The chain couples TRBV6-5 to TRBJ2-5, with 13 nucleotides matching TRBD2. Looked up from germline, CDR1 is MNHEY and CDR2 is SVGAGI. J was trimmed by 5 bases and V by 7 bases; bases with no gene match: 7. This CDR3 spans 15 amino acids. CDR3 in DNA: TGTGCCAGCATTGGACTGGGACTAGCGGGGGAGACCCAGTACTTC. It is translated as CASIGLGLAGETQYF.

Details on this clone: The identical CDR3 is also encoded by other nucleotide sequences in the sample. The chain carries TRBV7-9 and TRBJ2-7; perhaps D is TRBD1 or TRBD2 (6 bases each). Trimming cost V 1 base and J 3 bases, with 13 bases left between them. Germline loops: CDR1 SEHNR, CDR2 FQNEAQ (reference sequence). This CDR3 spans 15 amino acids. Written as DNA, the CDR3 is TGTGCCAGCAGCTTAGGGGGGCTGGGAGGCTACGAGCAGTACTTC. Its protein is CASSLGGLGGYEQYF.

In its sample, this clone was seen once. The chain employs TRBV6-5 and TRBJ2-3; no clear D gene. Germline CDR1 is MNHEY and CDR2 is SVGAGI. The CDR3 is made up of 11 amino acids. V was pared by 7 bases and J by 5 bases, with 7 bases between. The DNA for the CDR3 is TGTGCCAGCAACAGAGGAGATACGCAGTATTTT. This translates into CASNRGDTQYF.

As regards this clone: Within the sample, other DNA sequences also encode this same CDR3. The chain employs TRBV18 and TRBJ1-2; TRBD1 is a possible D gene (5 bases). Germline CDR1 and CDR2: KGHSH and LQKENI. CDR3 size: 13 residues. V lost 3 bases and J lost 4, with 9 bases in between. As DNA, the CDR3 is TGTGCCAGCTCACCCCCGGGGGGCTATGGCTACACCTTC. Translating gives CASSPPGGYGYTF.